The present T cell receptor (beta chain) was sequenced within a study of blood T cell repertoires in COVID-19. For the study at large: The samples span acute and convalescent COVID-19 from the United States, Italy and Spain.

Original data processing: Amplification from reference gene primers served as the basis for estimated nucleated cell counts. The assay was immunoSEQ multiplex PCR, and TCRdb's table has in-frame clones only and misses some. The V and J calls and clone size were taken over from that table, and D and trimming were inferred from the DNA. The sample holds about 190,000 clones, roughly 89% seen once. The length of the CDR3 is 12 residues. Those who participated ranged in age from roughly 18 to 90 years and resided in under 25 US areas. The chain combines TRBV21-1 with TRBJ2-7; the table's D call TRBD2 went unverified against the DNA. TRBV21-1 is labeled a pseudogene. Material: PBMCs or T cells enriched from blood (not recorded which). The receptor comes from a young woman who had been exposed to COVID-19. CDR3 sequence reads: CASSTVAYEQYF. Here the CDR3 DNA reads TGTGCCAGCAGCACGGTCGCCTACGAGCAGTACTTC.